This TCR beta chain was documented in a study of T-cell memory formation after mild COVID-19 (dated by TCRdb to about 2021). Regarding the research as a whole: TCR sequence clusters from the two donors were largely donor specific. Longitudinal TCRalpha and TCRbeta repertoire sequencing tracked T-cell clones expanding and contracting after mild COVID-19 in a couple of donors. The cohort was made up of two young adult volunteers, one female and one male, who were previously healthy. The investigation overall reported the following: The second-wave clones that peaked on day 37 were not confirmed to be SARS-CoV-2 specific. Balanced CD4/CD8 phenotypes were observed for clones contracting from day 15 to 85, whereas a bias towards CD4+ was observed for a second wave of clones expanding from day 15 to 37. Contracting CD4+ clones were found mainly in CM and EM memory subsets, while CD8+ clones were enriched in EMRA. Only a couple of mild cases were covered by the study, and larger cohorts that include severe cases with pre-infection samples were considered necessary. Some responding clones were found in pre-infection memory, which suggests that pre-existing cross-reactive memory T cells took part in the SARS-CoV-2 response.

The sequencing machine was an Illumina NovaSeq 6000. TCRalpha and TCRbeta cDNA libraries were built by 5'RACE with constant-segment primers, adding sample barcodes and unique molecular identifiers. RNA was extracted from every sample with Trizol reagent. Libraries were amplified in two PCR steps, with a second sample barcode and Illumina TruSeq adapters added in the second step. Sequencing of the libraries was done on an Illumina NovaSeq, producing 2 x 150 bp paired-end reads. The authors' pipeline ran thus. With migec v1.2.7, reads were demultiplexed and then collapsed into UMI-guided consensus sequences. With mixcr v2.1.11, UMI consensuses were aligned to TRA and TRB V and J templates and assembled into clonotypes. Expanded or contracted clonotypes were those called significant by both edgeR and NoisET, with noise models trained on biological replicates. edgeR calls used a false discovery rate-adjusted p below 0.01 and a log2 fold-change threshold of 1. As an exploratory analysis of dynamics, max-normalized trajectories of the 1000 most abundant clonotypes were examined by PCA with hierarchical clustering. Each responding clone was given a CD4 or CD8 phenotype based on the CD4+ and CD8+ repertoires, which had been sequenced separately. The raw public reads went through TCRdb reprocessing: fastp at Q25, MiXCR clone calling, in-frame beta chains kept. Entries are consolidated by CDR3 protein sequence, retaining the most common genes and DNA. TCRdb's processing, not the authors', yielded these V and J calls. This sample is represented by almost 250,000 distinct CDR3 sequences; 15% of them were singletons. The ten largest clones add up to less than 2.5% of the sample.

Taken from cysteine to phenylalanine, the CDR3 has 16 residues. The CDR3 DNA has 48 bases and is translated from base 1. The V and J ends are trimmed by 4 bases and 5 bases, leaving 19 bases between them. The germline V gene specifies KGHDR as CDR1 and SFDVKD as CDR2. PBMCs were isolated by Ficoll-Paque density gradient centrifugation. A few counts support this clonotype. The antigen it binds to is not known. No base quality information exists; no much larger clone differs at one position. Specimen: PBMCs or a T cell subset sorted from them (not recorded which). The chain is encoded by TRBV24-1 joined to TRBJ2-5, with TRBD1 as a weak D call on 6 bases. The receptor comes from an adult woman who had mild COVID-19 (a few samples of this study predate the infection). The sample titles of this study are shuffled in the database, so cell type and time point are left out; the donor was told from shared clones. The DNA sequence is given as TGTGCCACCAGTGACCCCGCCCTACAGGGAGCGGAGACCCAGTACTTC. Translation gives CATSDPALQGAETQYF.